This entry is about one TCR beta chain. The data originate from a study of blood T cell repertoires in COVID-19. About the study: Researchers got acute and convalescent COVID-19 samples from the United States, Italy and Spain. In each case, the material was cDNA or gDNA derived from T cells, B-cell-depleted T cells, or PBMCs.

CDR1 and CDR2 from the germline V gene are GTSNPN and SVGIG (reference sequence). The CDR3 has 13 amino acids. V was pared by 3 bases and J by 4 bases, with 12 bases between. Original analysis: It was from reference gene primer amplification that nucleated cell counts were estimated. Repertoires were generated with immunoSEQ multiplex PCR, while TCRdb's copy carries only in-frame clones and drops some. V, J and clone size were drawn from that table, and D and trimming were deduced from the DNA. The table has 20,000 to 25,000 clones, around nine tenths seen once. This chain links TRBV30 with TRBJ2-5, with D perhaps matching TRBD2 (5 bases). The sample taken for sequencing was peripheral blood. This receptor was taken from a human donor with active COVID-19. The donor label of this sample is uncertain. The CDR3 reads CAWSGELLETQYF. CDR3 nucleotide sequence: TGTGCCTGGAGCGGGGAGCTCCTAGAGACCCAGTACTTC.